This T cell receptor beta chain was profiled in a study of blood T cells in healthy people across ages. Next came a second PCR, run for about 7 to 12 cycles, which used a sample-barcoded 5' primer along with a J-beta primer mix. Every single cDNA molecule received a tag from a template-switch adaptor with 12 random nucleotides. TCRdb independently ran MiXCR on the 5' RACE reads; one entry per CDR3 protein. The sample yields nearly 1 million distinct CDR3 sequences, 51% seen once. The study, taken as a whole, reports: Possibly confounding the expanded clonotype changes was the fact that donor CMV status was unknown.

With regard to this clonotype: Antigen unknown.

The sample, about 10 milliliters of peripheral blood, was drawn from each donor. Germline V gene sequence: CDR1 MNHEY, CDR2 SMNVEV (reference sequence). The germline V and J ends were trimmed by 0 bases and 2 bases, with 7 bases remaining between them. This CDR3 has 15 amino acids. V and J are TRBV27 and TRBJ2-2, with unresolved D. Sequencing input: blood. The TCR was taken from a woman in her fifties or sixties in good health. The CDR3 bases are TGTGCCAGCAGTTTATCCGGATACAACACCGGGGAGCTGTTTTTT. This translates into CASSLSGYNTGELFF.